This T cell receptor beta chain was sequenced for a study of blood T cell repertoires in COVID-19. Study overall: Acute and convalescent COVID-19 samples came from the United States, Italy and Spain. T cells, B-cell-depleted T cells, or PBMCs supplied cDNA or gDNA.

This clone occurred once. Other DNA sequences in the sample encode the same CDR3. Produced via immunoSEQ multiplex PCR; TCRdb's table is partial and in-frame only. Here the sample spans under 300,000 clones, more than 85% being singletons. This sequence was found in a woman aged 45 to 65 who had recovered from COVID-19. Sequencing was carried out using PBMCs or T cells enriched from blood (not recorded which).

The CDR3 nucleotides read TGCGCCAGCAGCCTCGGACTAGCGGCCTACAATGAGCAGTTCTTC. This sequence encodes CASSLGLAAYNEQFF. V is TRBV5-1 and J is TRBJ2-1; 10 bases map to TRBD2. This CDR3 spans 15 amino acids. With V trimmed by 4 bases and J by 2 bases, 3 bases remained unmatched. CDR1 SGHRS and CDR2 YFSETQ come from the germline V gene.